This T cell receptor (beta chain) was profiled in a study of T cells in tuberculosis. Across the study: CD1B tetramers identified T cells specific for mycobacterial lipid GMM.

Profiling relied on immunoSEQ multiplex PCR, and the TCRdb table lists in-frame clones only, not all of them. The sample has 85,000 to 100,000 clones; approximately 91% are singletons. Thawed, overnight-rested PBMC were stained with GMM-loaded CD1B tetramer, viability dye and anti-CD3, then sorted. C32 glucose monomycolate from Rhodococcus equi was loaded onto the CD1B tetramers. This sequence originates from an adult woman with latent tuberculosis. Sequencing was carried out using CD1b-GMM tetramer-negative cells sorted from PBMCs.

In DNA, the CDR3 is TGCGCCAGCAGCTTGTACAGTTCCTACGAGCAGTACTTC. It yields the protein CASSLYSSYEQYF. The chain recombines TRBV5-1 with TRBJ2-7, with D hard to call. Germline V gives CDR1 SGHRS, CDR2 YFSETQ. Trimming removed 1 base from V and 1 base from J, with 6 bases in between. The CDR3 length is 13 residues.